This T cell receptor beta chain appears in the sequencing data of a study of T cell responses to AZD1222 COVID-19 vaccine. Here immunoSEQ multiplex PCR was the method, and the copy in TCRdb shows in-frame clones only, minus some. The sample lists about 170,000 clones, 75% to 90% occurring once. Comment on this clone: Its target is unknown.

Whole-study findings and limits: Only 5 to 7 AZD1222 recipients were seropositive at baseline.

This receptor was taken from an adult in good health. The starting material was peripheral blood, obtained on day 0 of AZD1222 vaccination.

This CDR3 is CASSQDYGTGGLSPLHF. CDR3 bases: TGCGCCAGCAGCCAAGATTACGGGACAGGGGGCTTATCACCCCTCCACTTT. This chain joins TRBV4-3 and TRBJ1-6, with TRBD1 matching over 12 bases. Per the germline V gene, CDR1 is LGHNA and CDR2 is YSLEER. The V gene end was trimmed by 0 bases and the J gene end by 10 bases; junction bases not matched to a gene: 7. CDR3 length: 17 amino acids.